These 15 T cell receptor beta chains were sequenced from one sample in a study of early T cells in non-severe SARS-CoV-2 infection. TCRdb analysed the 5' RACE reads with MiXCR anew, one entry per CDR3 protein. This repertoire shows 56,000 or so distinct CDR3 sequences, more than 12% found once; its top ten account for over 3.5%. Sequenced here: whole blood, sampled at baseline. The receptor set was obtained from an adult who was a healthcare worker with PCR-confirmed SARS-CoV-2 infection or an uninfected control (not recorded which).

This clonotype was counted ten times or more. Here the CDR3 DNA reads TGTGCCAGCAGCTATCGGGCCGGGGAGCTGTTTTTT. This translates into CASSYRAGELFF. The J gene is TRBJ2-2, the V gene TRBV7-6; D not resolved. The germline V and J ends were trimmed by 4 bases and 6 bases, with 6 bases remaining between them. Germline-derived CDR1 and CDR2 are SGHVS and FNYEAQ. The CDR3 spans 12 residues. The whole variable domain, filled in from reference TRBV7-6 and TRBJ2-2, reads GAGVSQSPRYKVTKRGQDVALRCDPISGHVSLYWYRQALGQGPEFLTYFNYEAQQDKSGLPNDRFSAERPEGSISTLTIQRTEQRDSAMYRCASSYRAGELFFGEGSRLTVL.

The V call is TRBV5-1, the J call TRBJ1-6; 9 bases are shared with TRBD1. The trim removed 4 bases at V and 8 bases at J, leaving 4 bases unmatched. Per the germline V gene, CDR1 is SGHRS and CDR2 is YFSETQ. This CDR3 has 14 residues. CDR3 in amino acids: CASSLQGADSPLHF. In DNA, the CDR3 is TGCGCCAGCAGCCTACAGGGGGCTGATTCACCCCTCCACTTT. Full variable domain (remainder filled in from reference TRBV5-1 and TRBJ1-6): KAGVTQTPRYLIKTRGQQVTLSCSPISGHRSVSWYQQTPGQGLQFLFEYFSETQRNKGNFPGRFSGRQFSNSRSEMNVSTLELGDSALYLCASSLQGADSPLHFGNGTRLTVT.

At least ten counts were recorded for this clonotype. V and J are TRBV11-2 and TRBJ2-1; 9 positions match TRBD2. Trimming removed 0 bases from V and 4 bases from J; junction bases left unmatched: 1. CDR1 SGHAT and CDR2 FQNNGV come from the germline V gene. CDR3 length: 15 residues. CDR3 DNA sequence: TGTGCCAGCAGCTTAGAAGCGGGAGGATACAATGAGCAGTTCTTC. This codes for CASSLEAGGYNEQFF.

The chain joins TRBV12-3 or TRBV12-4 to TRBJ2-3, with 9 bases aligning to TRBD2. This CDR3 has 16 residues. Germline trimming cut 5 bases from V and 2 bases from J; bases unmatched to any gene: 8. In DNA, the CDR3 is TGTGCCAGCAGTCCAACAATAGCGGGGGTCACAGATACGCAGTATTTT. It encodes CASSPTIAGVTDTQYF.

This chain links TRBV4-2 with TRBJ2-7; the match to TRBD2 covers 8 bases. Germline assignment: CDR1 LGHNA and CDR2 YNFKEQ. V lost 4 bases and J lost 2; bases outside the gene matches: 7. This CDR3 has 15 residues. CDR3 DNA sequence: TGTGCCAGCAGCCGGGCTAGCGGGCTTGCCTACGAGCAGTACTTC. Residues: CASSRASGLAYEQYF.

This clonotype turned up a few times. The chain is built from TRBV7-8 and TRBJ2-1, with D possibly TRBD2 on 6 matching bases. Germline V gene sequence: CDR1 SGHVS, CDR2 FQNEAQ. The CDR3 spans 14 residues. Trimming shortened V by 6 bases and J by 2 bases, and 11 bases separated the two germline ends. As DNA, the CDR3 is TGTGCCAGCAGTCCGGGGGAGCCCTACAATGAGCAGTTCTTC. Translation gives CASSPGEPYNEQFF.

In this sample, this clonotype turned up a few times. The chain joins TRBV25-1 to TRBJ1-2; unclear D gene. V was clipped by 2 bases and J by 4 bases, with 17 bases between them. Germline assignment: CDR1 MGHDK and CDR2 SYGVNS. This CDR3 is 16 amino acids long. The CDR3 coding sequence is TGTGCCAGCAGTGAACGCGCAGGTTATAAGGGCTATGGCTACACCTTC. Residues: CASSERAGYKGYGYTF.

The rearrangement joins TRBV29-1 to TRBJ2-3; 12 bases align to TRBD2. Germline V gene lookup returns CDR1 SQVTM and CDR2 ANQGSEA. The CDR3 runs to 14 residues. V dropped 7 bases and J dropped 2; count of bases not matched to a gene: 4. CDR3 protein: CSAGLAGNTDTQYF. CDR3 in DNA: TGCAGCGCCGGACTAGCGGGAAACACAGATACGCAGTATTTT.

The CDR3 loop is CSARGRDFLYNEQFF. DNA of the CDR3: TGCAGTGCTAGAGGCCGGGACTTCCTCTACAATGAGCAGTTCTTC. This chain uses TRBV20-1 with TRBJ2-1; possible D gene TRBD2, 6 bases. This CDR3 region has 15 residues. V lost 1 base and J lost 3, with 13 bases in between. Germline V CDR1 and CDR2: DFQATT, SNEGSKA (reference sequence).

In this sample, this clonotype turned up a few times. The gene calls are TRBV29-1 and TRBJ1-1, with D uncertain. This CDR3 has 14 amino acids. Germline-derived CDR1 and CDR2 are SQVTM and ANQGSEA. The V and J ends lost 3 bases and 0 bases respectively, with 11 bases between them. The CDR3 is CSVDPTGVNTEAFF. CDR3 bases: TGCAGCGTTGATCCTACCGGGGTGAACACTGAAGCTTTCTTT.

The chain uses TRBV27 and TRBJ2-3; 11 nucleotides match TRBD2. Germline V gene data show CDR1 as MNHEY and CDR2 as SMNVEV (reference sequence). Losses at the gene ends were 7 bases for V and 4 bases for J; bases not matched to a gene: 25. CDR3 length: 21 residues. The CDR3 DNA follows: TGTGCCAGCACCTCAAGAGTGTTCCGCACTAGCGGGGGCTTTAGCGCAGATACGCAGTATTTT. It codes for CASTSRVFRTSGGFSADTQYF.

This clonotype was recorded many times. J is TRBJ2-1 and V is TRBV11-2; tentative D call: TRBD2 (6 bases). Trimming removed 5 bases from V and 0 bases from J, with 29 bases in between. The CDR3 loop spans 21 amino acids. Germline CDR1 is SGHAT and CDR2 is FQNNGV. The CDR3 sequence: CASSPSPWDSSRGSSYNEQFF. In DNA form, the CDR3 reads TGTGCCAGCAGCCCAAGCCCCTGGGACTCATCACGAGGGAGCTCCTACAATGAGCAGTTCTTC.

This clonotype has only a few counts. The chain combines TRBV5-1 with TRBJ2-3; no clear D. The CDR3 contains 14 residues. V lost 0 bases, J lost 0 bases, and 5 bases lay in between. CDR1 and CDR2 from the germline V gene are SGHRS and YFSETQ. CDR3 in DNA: TGCGCCAGCAGCTTGGGGCTGAGCACAGATACGCAGTATTTT. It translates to CASSLGLSTDTQYF.

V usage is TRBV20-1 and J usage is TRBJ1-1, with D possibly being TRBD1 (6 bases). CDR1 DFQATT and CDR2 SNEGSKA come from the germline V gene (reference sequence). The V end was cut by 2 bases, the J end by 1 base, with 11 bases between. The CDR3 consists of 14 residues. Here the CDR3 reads CSARTVTGNTEAFF. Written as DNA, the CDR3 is TGCAGTGCTAGAACAGTGACAGGGAACACTGAAGCTTTCTTT.

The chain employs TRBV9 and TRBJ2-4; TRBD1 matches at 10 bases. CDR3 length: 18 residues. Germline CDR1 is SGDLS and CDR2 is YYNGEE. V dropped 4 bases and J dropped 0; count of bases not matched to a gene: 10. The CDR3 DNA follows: TGTGCCAGCAGCCCCGGGACAGGGGCTCTTCTAGCCAAAAACATTCAGTACTTC. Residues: CASSPGTGALLAKNIQYF.